The clone carrying this T cell receptor beta chain showed up many times. The antigen is unknown. The entry originates in a study of blood T cells in healthy people across ages. Broader study findings: With donor CMV status unknown, expanded clonotype changes were possibly confounded. Higher naive T cell percentage went strongly together with higher TCR beta diversity.

Extraction of total RNA produced a minimum of 5.5 micrograms from each sample. CDR3 length: 18 amino acids. Trimming pared 2 bases from V and 0 bases from J, leaving 20 bases between. Germline V CDR1 and CDR2: ENHRY, SYGVKD. Primed by a sample-barcoded 5' primer and a J-beta primer mix, a second PCR proceeded for 7 to 11 cycles. Each cDNA molecule was tagged by a template-switch adaptor that had 12 random nucleotides. A single record per CDR3 protein comes from TCRdb applying MiXCR to the 5' RACE reads. This table has 650,000 to 700,000 distinct CDR3 sequences, roughly 30% appearing once. The TCR originated in a woman aged 80 or over in good health. Source material: blood. The chain employs TRBV10-3 and TRBJ2-7, with TRBD1 as a possible D gene (7 bases). DNA for the CDR3: TGTGCCATCAGTGAGCCCCTAGGAGGGGGACAGAGCTCCTACGAGCAGTACTTC. It encodes CAISEPLGGGQSSYEQYF.